This TCR beta chain is drawn from a study of T cells in Graves' hyperthyroidism and ophthalmopathy. Findings and caveats of the study: In blood, most of the thyroid clonotypes expanded above 0.001 were also present.

Researchers amplified the TCR beta CDR3 regions from RNA transcripts. A first-round RT-PCR of the TCR CDR3 used the HTBI primer set. Using its own MiXCR run on the multiplex PCR reads, TCRdb lists one record per CDR3 protein. The sample consists of 150,000 or so distinct CDR3 sequences, about a tenth of them appearing once. This clonotype was seen repeatedly, ten times or more. As yet, its antigen is unknown. The CDR3 spans 18 residues. The J segment lost 2 bases and the V segment lost 2 bases, leaving 13 bases of the junction unmatched. Germline V CDR1 and CDR2: LGHNT, FRNRAP. Initially, at the first diagnosis of hyperthyroidism and before any ophthalmopathy symptoms, blood was sampled. Out of approximately 9.9 ml of fresh peripheral blood came the PBMCs.

Sequenced sample: blood. The TCR comes from a woman under 30 with Graves' hyperthyroidism that later progressed to Graves' ophthalmopathy. The chain is built from TRBV12-5 and TRBJ2-3; 7 bases are a match to TRBD1. The CDR3 protein is CASGLTLTGNTFTDTQYF. The CDR3 DNA is TGTGCTAGTGGTTTGACCCTGACAGGGAACACCTTCACAGATACGCAGTATTTT.